This T cell receptor (beta chain) was retrieved from a study of shared clonotypes between healthy human individuals. The overall study: CD8 memory received one plate per donor, CD8 naive two, CD4 memory three and CD4 naive three. General study points: Sharing of clonotypes among donors was expected to vary with sequencing depth.

In regard to this clone: Its antigen remains unknown.

Positively selected for CCR7, the CD45RO-negative cells used as naive CD8 cells excluded terminally differentiated effector memory CD45RA+ cells. At a deep level, the assay was run. The assay was immunoSEQ multiplex PCR, and TCRdb's table has in-frame clones only and misses some. The repertoire consists of about 2.1 million clones, with around 93% occurring once and the leading ten covering around 1.8%. V dropped 0 bases and J dropped 7; count of bases not matched to a gene: 8. Germline V CDR1 and CDR2: MNHEY, SMNVEV (reference sequence). This CDR3 has 16 residues. The chain has TRBV27 and TRBJ1-5, with 8 bases lining up with TRBD1. This TCR was sampled from a man aged 18 to 30 in good health. Some clones in this sample may be carry-over from other donors' samples. The sequencing sample was made of naive CD8+ T cells from PBMCs. The CDR3 loop is CASSLSRTGIGQPQHF. The CDR3 nucleotides are TGTGCCAGCAGTTTATCCCGGACAGGGATTGGGCAGCCCCAGCATTTT.